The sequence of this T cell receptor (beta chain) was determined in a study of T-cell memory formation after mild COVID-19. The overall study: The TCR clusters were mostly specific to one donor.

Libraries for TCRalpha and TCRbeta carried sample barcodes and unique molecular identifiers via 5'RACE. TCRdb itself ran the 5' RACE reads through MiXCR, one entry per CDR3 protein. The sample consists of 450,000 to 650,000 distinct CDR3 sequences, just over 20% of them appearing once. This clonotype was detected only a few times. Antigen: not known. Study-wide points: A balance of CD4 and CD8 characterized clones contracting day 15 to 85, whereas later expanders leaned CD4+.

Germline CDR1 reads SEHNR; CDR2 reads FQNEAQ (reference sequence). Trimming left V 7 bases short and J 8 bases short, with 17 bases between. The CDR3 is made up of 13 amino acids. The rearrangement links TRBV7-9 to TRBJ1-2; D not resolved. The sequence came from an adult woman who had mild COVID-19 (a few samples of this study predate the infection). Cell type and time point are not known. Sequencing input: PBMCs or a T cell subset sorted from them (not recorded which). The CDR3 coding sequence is TGTGCCAGCAACTCCCTAACGACTGGGGGCTACACCTTC. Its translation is CASNSLTTGGYTF.